The 25 T cell receptor beta chains below were found in one sample sequenced in a study of molecular identifiers for immune sequencing clone quantification. Each CDR3 protein is one row after TCRdb ran MiXCR on the PCR reads. The sample has about 500,000 distinct CDR3 sequences, 25% seen once; the top ten hold 0.7% to 0.9%. Sequenced sample: naive CD8+ T cells from blood, with Jurkat cell RNA spiked in. The subset denotes: FACS-sorted CD8+CD4-CCR7+CD45RA+ naive T cells. These receptors all stem from a human donor in good health. Some libraries in this study had Jurkat cell RNA spiked in.

This clonotype was observed many times. The chain uses TRBV13 and TRBJ2-3; D call uncertain. The CDR3 contains 14 residues. CDR1 and CDR2 from the germline V gene are PRHDT and FYEKMQ (reference sequence). Trimming took off 5 bases at V and 2 bases at J, with 11 bases between the two ends. The CDR3 bases are TGTGCCAGCAGCCGCGAAAGGCCCACAGATACGCAGTATTTT. Protein: CASSRERPTDTQYF.

Note on this clonotype: Given a much more abundant clone one base away, this may be a read error. V is TRBV6-5 and J is TRBJ2-2, with D possibly being TRBD1 (6 bases). This CDR3 is 15 amino acids long. V gave up 2 bases and J gave up 4 bases, with 11 bases separating them. Per the germline V gene, CDR1 is MNHEY and CDR2 is SVGAGI. The CDR3 is CASSYDRMSTGELFF. CDR3 nucleotides: TGTGCCAGCAGTTACGACAGGATGAGCACCGGGGAGCTGTTTTTT.

Remarks on this clonotype: The junction departs from germline at one end; a sequencing error may be responsible. V is TRBV3-1 and J is TRBJ2-5; D is uncertain. This CDR3 is built from 14 residues. In germline, CDR1 is LGHDT, CDR2 YNNKEL (reference sequence). DNA of the CDR3: TGTGCCAGCAGCCAAGACAGGAACCAAGGGACCCAGTACTTC. Amino acid sequence: CASSQDRNQGTQYF.

This clonotype appeared a few times. V and J are TRBV18 and TRBJ1-4; D unresolved. CDR1 and CDR2 (germline): KGHSH, LQKENI. The length of the CDR3 is 17 residues. The V and J ends lost 3 bases and 0 bases respectively, with 14 bases between them. The DNA of the CDR3 is TGTGCCAGCTCACCTGCTGACGAAACCTCAACTAATGAAAAACTGTTTTTT. Its translation is CASSPADETSTNEKLFF. Based on the CDR3 plus reference TRBV18 and TRBJ1-4, the full variable domain is NAGVMQNPRHLVRRRGQEARLRCSPMKGHSHVYWYRQLPEEGLKFMVYLQKENIIDESGMPKERFSAEFPKEGPSILRIQQVVRGDSAAYFCASSPADETSTNEKLFFGSGTQLSVL.

V gene TRBV27 combines with J gene TRBJ2-7; TRBD2 agrees at 12 bases. CDR1 and CDR2 from the germline V gene are MNHEY and SMNVEV (reference sequence). The CDR3 extends over 16 amino acids. V lost 3 bases and J lost 2; bases outside the gene matches: 5. The CDR3, as DNA: TGTGCCAGCAGTTTGGCGCTAGCGGGAGGGGCCTACGAGCAGTACTTC. It translates to CASSLALAGGAYEQYF.

A few counts support this clonotype. The chain combines TRBV30 with TRBJ2-3; no definite D call. CDR1 is GTSNPN and CDR2 is SVGIG in the germline V gene (reference sequence). The CDR3 contains 14 residues. V was cut by 4 bases and J by 0 bases, with 11 bases left in between. The CDR3 bases are TGTGCCTGGACCAGGACCACTAGCACAGATACGCAGTATTTT. Residues: CAWTRTTSTDTQYF.

This clonotype has at least ten counts. The CDR3 sequence is CASSQAMGAYEKLFF. The CDR3 region has the DNA TGCGCCAGCAGCCAAGCAATGGGGGCCTATGAAAAACTGTTTTTT. The chain has TRBV4-1 and TRBJ1-4, with a tentative D call TRBD1 (6 bases). CDR3 length: 15 amino acids. Germline CDR1 and CDR2: MGHRA and YSYEKL. The V gene lost 1 base and the J gene lost 6 bases, with 12 bases spanning the gap.

This sequence joins TRBV20-1 and TRBJ2-7; 7 nucleotides match TRBD1. Germline values: CDR1 DFQATT, CDR2 SNEGSKA (reference sequence). V was clipped by 3 bases and J by 2 bases; unmatched bases: 4. This CDR3 has 13 amino acids. CDR3 coding DNA: TGCAGTGCTAGGATACAGGGGCCCTACGAGCAGTACTTC. This gives the protein CSARIQGPYEQYF.

The chain couples TRBV20-1 to TRBJ2-7, with a weak D call TRBD2 (6 bases). The CDR3 has 12 amino acids. Germline CDR1 reads DFQATT; CDR2 reads SNEGSKA (reference sequence). Trimming took 5 bases from V and 2 from J, leaving 10 bases between them. The CDR3 nucleotides are TGCAGTGCTCCCGGGAGAGCCTACGAGCAGTACTTC. As protein: CSAPGRAYEQYF.

V usage is TRBV3-1 and J usage is TRBJ2-7; D possibly corresponds to TRBD1 (6 bases). Per the germline V gene, CDR1 is LGHDT and CDR2 is YNNKEL (reference sequence). The CDR3 covers 14 residues. V was trimmed by 3 bases and J by 6 bases, leaving 15 bases between them. CDR3 DNA sequence: TGTGCCAGCAGCCAGAACAGGGTTTTCGGCGAGCAGTACTTC. Its protein product is CASSQNRVFGEQYF.

The rearrangement links TRBV7-9 to TRBJ1-6; the D gene is possibly TRBD1 (5 bases). This CDR3 has 14 amino acids. CDR1 and CDR2 (germline): SEHNR, FQNEAQ (reference sequence). Trimming removed 1 base from V and 6 bases from J, with 7 bases in between. The CDR3 DNA follows: TGTGCCAGCAGCTTAGAAGGGGCTAATTCACCCCTCCACTTT. It yields the protein CASSLEGANSPLHF.

Details on this clonotype: This could be a read error, since a much larger clone is one nucleotide away. This chain links TRBV7-9 with TRBJ2-7; TRBD1 matches 9 bases. Germline lookup yields CDR1 SEHNR and CDR2 FQNEAQ (reference sequence). V gave up 8 bases and J gave up 3 bases; unmatched junction bases: 8. The CDR3 contains 14 residues. In DNA, the CDR3 is TGTGCCAGCGGCTCAGCGACAGGGGGCTACGAGCAGTACTTC. Translated, it gives CASGSATGGYEQYF.

In this sample, this clonotype turned up a few times. The CDR3 sequence: CASSLSSLNEKLFF. DNA of the CDR3: TGTGCCAGCAGTTTATCCAGCCTAAATGAAAAACTGTTTTTT. This chain links TRBV28 with TRBJ1-4; D unresolved. The CDR3 runs to 14 residues. Germline assignment: CDR1 MDHEN and CDR2 SYDVKM. V lost 1 base to trimming and J lost 5 bases, with 8 bases between them.

This clonotype was recorded many times. The rearrangement joins TRBV2 to TRBJ2-3, with 7 bases fitting TRBD1. Per germline, CDR1 SNHLY and CDR2 FYNNEI. J gave up 0 bases and V 6 bases, and 12 bases lay outside the gene matches. The CDR3 has 17 amino acids. The CDR3: CASSSPGTVSSTDTQYF. The CDR3, as DNA: TGTGCCAGCAGCAGTCCCGGGACAGTTTCTAGCACAGATACGCAGTATTTT.

In this sample, this clonotype turned up many times. The V call is TRBV30, the J call TRBJ1-1; D perhaps matches TRBD1 (6 bases). V shed 0 bases and J shed 5 bases, with 10 bases lying between them. CDR3 length: 13 residues. Germline V gene lookup returns CDR1 GTSNPN and CDR2 SVGIG (reference sequence). CDR3 sequence: CAWSVGGGTEAFF. For the CDR3, the DNA is TGTGCCTGGAGTGTAGGGGGGGGAACTGAAGCTTTCTTT. Full variable domain (remainder filled in from reference TRBV30 and TRBJ1-1): SQTIHQWPATLVQPVGSPLSLECTVEGTSNPNLYWYRQAAGRGLQLLFYSVGIGQISSEVPQNLSASRPQDRQFILSSKKLLLSDSGFYLCAWSVGGGTEAFFGQGTRLTVV.

The rearrangement joins TRBV28 to TRBJ2-7, with TRBD2 matching 7 bases. The CDR3 is 14 residues long. With 2 bases clipped from V and 7 bases from J, the junction kept 8 bases outside the gene matches. Germline V gives CDR1 MDHEN, CDR2 SYDVKM. CDR3 in amino acids: CASSLISGGGEQYF. CDR3 nucleotide sequence: TGTGCCAGCAGTTTAATTTCTGGGGGGGGGGAGCAGTACTTC.

This clonotype was seen ten or more times. J is TRBJ1-6 and V is TRBV12-3 or TRBV12-4; 7 bases are a match to TRBD1. CDR3 size: 12 residues. V lost 8 bases and J lost 9; bases outside the gene matches: 4. Here the CDR3 reads CASSPGGSPLHF. DNA of the CDR3: TGTGCCAGCTCCCCAGGGGGTTCACCCCTCCACTTT.

Comment on this clonotype: A much larger clone lies one base from this, so it may be a read error. The chain combines TRBV4-1 with TRBJ2-1, with unresolved D. V was cut by 2 bases and J by 9 bases, with 14 bases left in between. There are 14 residues in the CDR3. Germline V gives CDR1 MGHRA, CDR2 YSYEKL. In nucleotides, the CDR3 is TGCGCCAGCAGCCAAACGGACCTCTCTGGTGAGCAGTTCTTC. It is translated as CASSQTDLSGEQFF.

This clonotype has a handful of counts. The chain has TRBV23-1 and TRBJ2-2; TRBD2 is a possible D gene (6 bases). TRBV23-1 is treated as an ORF (open reading frame) with a function not yet certain. Trimming left V 0 bases short and J 5 bases short, with 16 bases between. This CDR3 is 17 amino acids long. The CDR3 DNA sequence: TGCGCCAGCAGTCAATCAAAAGGAGGGGTGAGGACCGGGGAGCTGTTTTTT. Its translation: CASSQSKGGVRTGELFF.

This clonotype was observed at least ten times. This chain connects TRBV7-6 to TRBJ1-5; maybe TRBD1 (5 bases). CDR1 SGHVS and CDR2 FNYEAQ come from the germline V gene. This CDR3 is 16 amino acids long. The ends were cut back, 0 bases at V and 2 bases at J, with 11 bases in the middle. In nucleotides, the CDR3 is TGTGCCAGCAGCTTAGCGGCCCAGGGAGGCAATCAGCCCCAGCATTTT. Protein product: CASSLAAQGGNQPQHF.

Worth noting for this clonotype: A read error may explain this, as a much larger clone is one base away. V is TRBV5-3 and J is TRBJ2-3; 8 bases map to TRBD2. TRBV5-3 is an ORF for which the function is uncertain. The CDR3 has 16 residues. The CDR3 here is CTSSSPAAGVADTQYF. The CDR3 nucleotides are TGTACCAGCAGCTCCCCGGCAGCGGGGGTAGCAGATACGCAGTATTTT.

This clonotype was detected many times. The chain links TRBV27 to TRBJ1-1, with D unresolved. The germline V gene has CDR1 MNHEY and CDR2 SMNVEV (reference sequence). The ends were cut back, 1 base at V and 2 bases at J, with 8 bases in the middle. The CDR3 runs 14 residues. CDR3 sequence reads: CASSLFQRNTEAFF. The DNA of the CDR3 is TGTGCCAGCAGTTTATTTCAGAGAAACACTGAAGCTTTCTTT.

A word on this clonotype: One end of the junction fails to match germline, which may point to a read error. V gene TRBV25-1 combines with J gene TRBJ2-5, with D perhaps being TRBD1 or TRBD2 (6 bases each). CDR1 is MGHDK and CDR2 is SYGVNS in the germline V gene. There are 15 residues in the CDR3. CDR3 in amino acids: CAGSVPSGAGETQYF. The CDR3 DNA sequence: TGTGCCGGCAGTGTTCCCTCGGGGGCCGGAGAGACCCAGTACTTC.

This clonotype was seen ten or more times. The chain combines TRBV6-5 with TRBJ2-7; maybe TRBD1 (6 bases). Germline-derived CDR1 and CDR2 are MNHEY and SVGAGI. V was clipped by 2 bases and J by 4 bases, with 9 bases between them. The CDR3 runs to 13 residues. This CDR3 reads CASSYEQGYEQYF. CDR3 coding DNA: TGTGCCAGCAGTTACGAACAGGGATACGAGCAGTACTTC.

This clonotype was seen repeatedly, ten times or more. The gene calls are TRBV4-3 and TRBJ2-6, with D perhaps assigned TRBD1 or TRBD2 (5 bases each). CDR1 LGHNA and CDR2 YSLEER come from the germline V gene. Trimming took off 5 bases at V and 0 bases at J, with 5 bases between the two ends. The CDR3 totals 14 residues. CDR3 sequence (DNA): TGCGCCAGCAGCGGGGGCTCTGGGGCCAACGTCCTGACTTTC. It yields the protein CASSGGSGANVLTF.